Following are 29 T cell receptor beta chains from one sample sequenced in a study of T cells in Graves' hyperthyroidism and ophthalmopathy. RNA transcripts yielded amplified TCR beta CDR3 regions. Primed by the HTBI set, a first-round RT-PCR was run on the TCR CDR3. One entry per CDR3 protein results from TCRdb running MiXCR on the multiplex PCR reads. Of around 500,000 distinct CDR3 sequences listed, around 15% were seen once; the top ten hold 25% to 30%. The sample consisted of blood. These receptor sequences come from a woman aged 25 to 39 with Graves' ophthalmopathy.

This clonotype was recorded many times. The chain combines TRBV7-8 with TRBJ2-7; possible D gene TRBD1, 5 bases. The CDR3 covers 16 residues. V shed 0 bases and J shed 0 bases, with 12 bases lying between them. Germline CDR1 reads SGHVS; CDR2 reads FQNEAQ. CDR3 sequence reads: CASSLALQDLSYEQYF. CDR3 coding DNA: TGTGCCAGCAGCTTAGCTTTACAGGATCTCTCCTACGAGCAGTACTTC.

This clonotype was seen more than once but under ten times. This sequence joins TRBV27 and TRBJ2-7; 11 nucleotides line up with TRBD2. Germline V CDR1 and CDR2: MNHEY, SMNVEV (reference sequence). The CDR3 spans 18 residues. Unmatched junction bases numbered 15, after V lost 6 bases and J lost 2 bases. The CDR3 DNA is TGTGCCAGCAGAAGAACCGGACTAGCGGGCGAAGCCCCCTACGAGCAGTACTTC. This codes for CASRRTGLAGEAPYEQYF.

V and J are TRBV2 and TRBJ2-1; tentatively, D is TRBD1 or TRBD2 (6 bases each). Trimming cost V 6 bases and J 0 bases, with 15 bases left between them. Germline V lookup: CDR1 SNHLY, CDR2 FYNNEI. The CDR3 totals 16 residues. CDR3 DNA: TGTGCCAGCAGCGCCCTGGGGGGCAGCTCCTACAATGAGCAGTTCTTC. As protein: CASSALGGSSYNEQFF.

This clonotype was picked up many times. The CDR3: CASSQSAGPTDTQYF. CDR3 DNA sequence: TGCGCCAGCAGCCAATCGGCGGGCCCCACAGATACGCAGTATTTT. This chain joins TRBV4-3 and TRBJ2-3, with D possibly being TRBD2 (5 bases). V was cut by 2 bases and J by 2 bases, with 11 bases left in between. Germline V gene data show CDR1 as LGHNA and CDR2 as YSLEER. CDR3 length equals 15 residues.

The rearrangement joins TRBV25-1 to TRBJ2-7, with 7 bases fitting TRBD1. This CDR3 is 14 amino acids long. Germline trimming cut 6 bases from V and 3 bases from J; bases unmatched to any gene: 8. Germline-derived CDR1 and CDR2 are MGHDK and SYGVNS. The CDR3 reads CASRETGSGYEQYF. CDR3 DNA: TGTGCCAGCAGGGAGACAGGGTCAGGCTACGAGCAGTACTTC.

This clonotype was seen a handful of times. The rearrangement uses TRBV7-9 and TRBJ2-7; possible D gene TRBD2, 5 bases. Germline V gene sequence: CDR1 SEHNR, CDR2 FQNEAQ (reference sequence). The length of the CDR3 is 14 residues. Deletions cut 5 bases from V and 3 bases from J, with 14 bases between. CDR3 coding DNA: TGTGCCAGCAGCCTAACGGACGGACTCTACGAGCAGTACTTC. Protein: CASSLTDGLYEQYF.

The chain employs TRBV10-3 and TRBJ2-1, with 13 bases lining up with TRBD2. V trimming: 4 bases; J trimming: 8 bases; junction bases outside the gene matches: 5. CDR1 is ENHRY and CDR2 is SYGVKD in the germline V gene. The CDR3 totals 15 residues. This CDR3 is CAISGTSGSLDEQFF. The CDR3 DNA reads TGTGCCATCAGTGGGACTAGCGGGAGCCTTGATGAGCAGTTCTTC.

This clonotype was seen at least ten times. J is TRBJ2-7 and V is TRBV6-1; D is uncertain. V lost 2 bases and J lost 2, with 7 bases in between. The CDR3 has 13 amino acids. The germline CDR1 and CDR2 sequences are MNHNS and SASEGT. CDR3 sequence (DNA): TGTGCCAGCAGTGAATCACGGACCTACGAGCAGTACTTC. This translates into CASSESRTYEQYF.

This clonotype has a single count. A single base separates this from a much larger clone, so it may be a read error. This chain connects TRBV11-1 to TRBJ2-1, with D perhaps TRBD2 (6 bases). The germline V gene has CDR1 SGHAT and CDR2 FQDESV (reference sequence). The CDR3 is made up of 17 amino acids. CDR3 sequence reads: CAGSLATGGTSYNEQFF. The CDR3 DNA follows: TGTGCCGGCAGCCTAGCCACCGGCGGGACCTCCTACAATGAGCAGTTCTTC.

The genes are TRBV27 and TRBJ2-2, with 9 bases identical to TRBD1. Germline V gene sequence: CDR1 MNHEY, CDR2 SMNVEV (reference sequence). V lost 6 bases to trimming and J lost 0 bases; unmatched junction nucleotides: 17. This CDR3 contains 20 residues. CDR3 sequence reads: CASSLLLGTGSFANTGELFF. DNA for the CDR3: TGTGCCAGCAGCCTCCTCCTTGGGACAGGGTCGTTTGCGAACACCGGGGAGCTGTTTTTT.

In its sample, this clonotype was seen many times. The chain carries TRBV20-1 and TRBJ2-7; no firm D call. The CDR3 spans 14 residues. CDR1 and CDR2 (germline): DFQATT, SNEGSKA (reference sequence). The CDR3 DNA follows: TGCAGCTTCACAACCCGACGGAACTCCTACGAGCAGTACTTC. Translated: CSFTTRRNSYEQYF.

This clonotype has only a few counts. This rearrangement joins TRBV20-1 to TRBJ1-4; D is unclear. The germline V and J ends were trimmed by 0 bases and 6 bases, with 14 bases remaining between them. This CDR3 has 15 residues. CDR1 is DFQATT, CDR2 SNEGSKA, per germline (reference sequence). CDR3 sequence reads: CSARDAGIVDEKLFF. The CDR3 bases are TGCAGTGCTAGAGACGCGGGGATTGTGGATGAAAAACTGTTTTTT.

The chain links TRBV30 to TRBJ2-3, with D perhaps assigned TRBD1 or TRBD2 (6 bases each). CDR1 GTSNPN and CDR2 SVGIG come from the germline V gene (reference sequence). The length of the CDR3 is 15 residues. V was shortened by 4 bases and J by 2 bases, with 16 bases between the two germline ends. The CDR3 reads CAWTTTGAYTDTQYF. The CDR3 DNA sequence: TGTGCCTGGACCACGACGGGGGCCTACACAGATACGCAGTATTTT.

The J gene is TRBJ2-7, the V gene TRBV5-8, with D possibly being TRBD1 (6 bases). The germline gives CDR1 SGHTS, CDR2 YDEGEE. This CDR3 has 15 amino acids. V was pared by 2 bases and J by 4 bases, with 16 bases between. The CDR3 DNA is TGTGCCAGCAGCTTACAGAAGACAGGTCGGTACGAGCAGTACTTC. It yields the protein CASSLQKTGRYEQYF.

J is TRBJ2-1 and V is TRBV4-2, with D perhaps TRBD2 (6 bases). V dropped 1 base and J dropped 4 bases, with 14 bases sitting between them. CDR3 length: 16 residues. Germline V gene data show CDR1 as LGHNA and CDR2 as YNFKEQ. DNA of the CDR3: TGTGCCAGCAGCCAAGTGAAACGGGAGTTGTACAATGAGCAGTTCTTC. This gives the protein CASSQVKRELYNEQFF.

This clonotype was detected many times. The chain links TRBV18 to TRBJ2-5; D call uncertain. CDR1 and CDR2 from the germline V gene are KGHSH and LQKENI. There are 12 residues in the CDR3. The ends were cut back, 3 bases at V and 5 bases at J, with 7 bases in the middle. In DNA, the CDR3 is TGTGCCAGCTCACCGGGGTCGGAGACCCAGTACTTC. Amino acids: CASSPGSETQYF.

This clonotype was counted many times. The rearrangement joins TRBV13 to TRBJ2-3, with a possible D match to TRBD1 (5 bases). This CDR3 region has 14 residues. Per the germline V gene, CDR1 is PRHDT and CDR2 is FYEKMQ (reference sequence). The V gene lost 5 bases and the J gene lost 6 bases, with 15 bases spanning the gap. The CDR3 here is CASSRGIRGDTQYF. The CDR3, as DNA: TGTGCCAGCAGCAGGGGCATACGTGGGGATACGCAGTATTTT.

This clonotype was found many times. This chain connects TRBV5-1 to TRBJ2-1, with 9 bases matching TRBD1. V dropped 4 bases and J dropped 5; count of bases not matched to a gene: 7. This CDR3 spans 15 amino acids. Germline CDR1 SGHRS, CDR2 YFSETQ. CDR3 sequence: CASSPGTGYNNEQFF. The CDR3, as DNA: TGCGCCAGCAGCCCCGGGACAGGGTATAACAATGAGCAGTTCTTC. The full variable domain, rest sourced from reference TRBV5-1 and TRBJ2-1, is KAGVTQTPRYLIKTRGQQVTLSCSPISGHRSVSWYQQTPGQGLQFLFEYFSETQRNKGNFPGRFSGRQFSNSRSEMNVSTLELGDSALYLCASSPGTGYNNEQFFGPGTRLTVL.

The table lists this clonotype with many counts. The chain carries TRBV13 and TRBJ1-1, with TRBD1 matching 8 bases. This CDR3 spans 14 amino acids. CDR1 and CDR2 (germline): PRHDT, FYEKMQ (reference sequence). V shed 4 bases and J 6 bases; nucleotides not matched to a gene: 7. The CDR3 loop reads CASSSDRAVAEAFF. DNA for the CDR3: TGTGCCAGCAGCTCGGACAGGGCTGTCGCTGAAGCTTTCTTT.

This clonotype appeared many times. The rearrangement links TRBV4-2 to TRBJ2-7; D ambiguous. Per the germline V gene, CDR1 is LGHNA and CDR2 is YNFKEQ. Trimming took off 0 bases at V and 4 bases at J, with 10 bases between the two ends. The CDR3 covers 14 residues. The CDR3 nucleotides are TGTGCCAGCAGCCAAGAAGGCGCCCAGTACGAGCAGTACTTC. It encodes CASSQEGAQYEQYF.

In this sample, this clonotype turned up many times. The chain employs TRBV28 and TRBJ2-7, with D unresolved. The CDR3 totals 16 residues. Per germline, CDR1 MDHEN and CDR2 SYDVKM. V dropped 7 bases and J dropped 0 bases, with 19 bases sitting between them. The CDR3 DNA follows: TGTGCCAGCACATACCAGACCGTGGCAGCCTCCTACGAGCAGTACTTC. This sequence encodes CASTYQTVAASYEQYF.

In this sample, this clonotype turned up many times. V is TRBV2 and J is TRBJ2-5; no definite D call. The CDR3 is 14 residues long. CDR1 and CDR2 from the germline V gene are SNHLY and FYNNEI. Trimming cost V 4 bases and J 0 bases, with 9 bases left between them. The CDR3 DNA reads TGTGCCAGCAGTGTATCAGCGAACCAAGAGACCCAGTACTTC. Amino acid sequence: CASSVSANQETQYF.

This clonotype was recorded many times. The rearrangement links TRBV20-1 to TRBJ2-7; 9 nucleotides match TRBD1. This CDR3 comprises 14 residues. V lost 6 bases, J lost 9 bases, and 15 bases stayed unmatched. Germline loops: CDR1 DFQATT, CDR2 SNEGSKA (reference sequence). This chain's CDR3 is CSAGGQGLGRVQYF. DNA of the CDR3: TGCAGTGCCGGGGGACAGGGATTAGGTCGGGTGCAGTACTTC.

This clonotype has a count of ten or more. V and J are TRBV20-1 and TRBJ2-7; TRBD2 aligns across 8 bases. The CDR3 loop spans 13 amino acids. Germline V gives CDR1 DFQATT, CDR2 SNEGSKA (reference sequence). With 0 bases clipped from V and 6 bases from J, the junction kept 4 bases outside the gene matches. The CDR3 loop is CSARDGTRGEQYF. As DNA, the CDR3 is TGCAGTGCTAGAGACGGGACTAGAGGCGAGCAGTACTTC.

This clonotype was detected ten times or more. The chain joins TRBV20-1 to TRBJ2-7, with a possible D match to TRBD1 (6 bases). Trimming removed 0 bases from V and 4 bases from J, with 16 bases in between. This CDR3 has 15 residues. Germline loops: CDR1 DFQATT, CDR2 SNEGSKA (reference sequence). The CDR3 loop reads CSARDPTGFEYEQYF. The DNA of the CDR3 is TGCAGTGCTAGAGATCCTACAGGGTTTGAGTACGAGCAGTACTTC.

This clonotype was observed many times. The V gene is TRBV28, the J gene TRBJ2-5, with 12 bases lining up with TRBD1. In germline, CDR1 is MDHEN, CDR2 SYDVKM. There are 16 residues in the CDR3. V lost 2 bases and J lost 5; bases outside the gene matches: 6. This CDR3 is CASSLTGTGGMETQYF. CDR3 DNA: TGTGCCAGCAGTTTAACCGGGACAGGGGGCATGGAGACCCAGTACTTC. The full variable domain, rest sourced from reference TRBV28 and TRBJ2-5, is DVKVTQSSRYLVKRTGEKVFLECVQDMDHENMFWYRQDPGLGLRLIYFSYDVKMKEKGDIPEGYSVSREKKERFSLILESASTNQTSMYLCASSLTGTGGMETQYFGPGTRLLVL.

In this sample, this clonotype turned up a few times. This chain links TRBV20-1 with TRBJ2-7; perhaps TRBD2 as D (5 bases). Trimming left V 6 bases short and J 2 bases short, with 20 bases between. The CDR3 is made up of 15 amino acids. Germline V gene sequence: CDR1 DFQATT, CDR2 SNEGSKA (reference sequence). The CDR3 spells CSALGGSWMAYEQYF. CDR3 sequence (DNA): TGCAGTGCCCTAGGAGGTAGTTGGATGGCCTACGAGCAGTACTTC.

This clonotype was seen a few times. The chain combines TRBV16 with TRBJ2-3, with a tentative D call TRBD1 (6 bases). Per germline, CDR1 KGHSY and CDR2 FQNENV. The V gene lost 7 bases and the J gene lost 1 base, with 30 bases spanning the gap. The CDR3 contains 20 residues. As DNA, the CDR3 is TGTGCCAGCATCAACTTCCCCCCCCTAAGGGGGATTGACCGCACAGATACGCAGTATTTT. Encoded protein: CASINFPPLRGIDRTDTQYF.

This clonotype was picked up a small number of times. This chain joins TRBV6-1 and TRBJ1-5; 7 bases map to TRBD1. The V and J ends lost 6 bases and 7 bases, in that order; junction bases with no gene match: 9. CDR1 and CDR2 from the germline V gene are MNHNS and SASEGT. There are 14 residues in the CDR3. The CDR3 here is CASSITGVAQPQHF. CDR3 coding DNA: TGTGCCAGCAGCATCACAGGGGTGGCACAGCCCCAGCATTTT.